The 10 T cell receptor beta chains below come from one sample, sequenced in a study of CD8 T cells in Susac syndrome. With random hexamers, about 0.5 to 1 ug RNA was reverse transcribed. One entry per CDR3 protein, called by TCRdb with MiXCR from the immunoSEQ multiplex PCR reads. The repertoire holds a few hundred thousand distinct CDR3 sequences, with 80% to 90% as singletons. The sequenced sample consisted of CD8+ T cells from PBMCs. These receptors were collected from a human donor with multiple sclerosis.

This clonotype came up a few times. The V call is TRBV28, the J call TRBJ2-1, with 8 bases fitting TRBD2. CDR1 and CDR2 from the germline V gene are MDHEN and SYDVKM. The trim removed 2 bases at V and 1 base at J, leaving 10 bases unmatched. CDR3 size: 18 residues. The CDR3 DNA reads TGTGCCAGCAGTTTAAATATCTTAGCGGGGCCTTCCTACAATGAGCAGTTCTTC. This translates into CASSLNILAGPSYNEQFF.

This chain joins TRBV25-1 and TRBJ2-1; weak D call: TRBD2 (6 bases). CDR3 length equals 13 residues. Germline CDR1 reads MGHDK; CDR2 reads SYGVNS. Trimming took 2 bases from V and 8 from J, leaving 10 bases between them. CDR3: CASSEGTPDEQFF. The CDR3 coding sequence is TGTGCCAGCAGTGAAGGGACTCCGGATGAGCAGTTCTTC.

This clonotype was observed a handful of times. This chain joins TRBV14 and TRBJ2-3; weak D call: TRBD1 (6 bases). The germline V and J ends were trimmed by 2 bases and 5 bases, with 11 bases remaining between them. Germline V gene sequence: CDR1 SGHDN, CDR2 FVKESK. The CDR3 contains 14 residues. CDR3 nucleotide sequence: TGTGCCAGCAGCCAACAGGGGAGAGGAGATACGCAGTATTTT. Encoded protein: CASSQQGRGDTQYF.

The V and J genes are TRBV2 and TRBJ2-5; D not certain. Germline loops: CDR1 SNHLY, CDR2 FYNNEI. V lost 6 bases, J lost 2 bases, and 7 bases lay in between. This CDR3 region has 12 residues. In DNA, the CDR3 is TGTGCCAGCAGGTCCAGGCAAGAGACCCAGTACTTC. Its translation: CASRSRQETQYF.

The V call is TRBV3-1, the J call TRBJ1-3, with D perhaps TRBD1 (6 bases). The CDR3 is 17 residues long. V was shortened by 1 base and J by 2 bases, with 15 bases between the two germline ends. CDR1 and CDR2 from the germline V gene are LGHDT and YNNKEL (reference sequence). In DNA, the CDR3 is TGTGCCAGCAGCCAAGTATGGGGGGCCCTCCCTGGAAACACCATATATTTT. Translation: CASSQVWGALPGNTIYF.

The chain recombines TRBV12-3 or TRBV12-4 with TRBJ2-1; 9 nucleotides agree with TRBD1. This CDR3 region has 15 residues. V was pared by 3 bases and J by 7 bases, with 7 bases of the junction left unmatched. The CDR3 region is CASSLTGGLFNEQFF. The CDR3 DNA reads TGTGCCAGCAGTTTGACAGGGGGTTTATTTAATGAGCAGTTCTTC.

CDR3 residues: CASGPRIAGGTWDTQYF. The DNA of the CDR3 is TGTGCCAGCGGACCGAGAATAGCGGGAGGAACTTGGGATACGCAGTATTTT. The chain couples TRBV27 to TRBJ2-3; TRBD2 aligns across 10 bases. The J segment lost 6 bases and the V segment lost 8 bases, leaving 17 bases of the junction unmatched. Germline CDR1 MNHEY, CDR2 SMNVEV (reference sequence). This CDR3 is 17 amino acids long.

As regards this clonotype: The junction does not match germline at one end; this may be a read error. This chain links TRBV28 with TRBJ1-5; D is perhaps TRBD1 (5 bases). The CDR3 is 16 residues long. Looked up from germline, CDR1 is MDHEN and CDR2 is SYDVKM. CDR3 sequence (DNA): TGTGCGAGCACTATTTTACGGGGCTCGTGGAATCAGCCCCAGCATTTT. Its protein product is CASTILRGSWNQPQHF.

V and J are TRBV28 and TRBJ2-3; D is ambiguous. There are 15 residues in the CDR3. CDR1 and CDR2 from the germline V gene are MDHEN and SYDVKM. V lost 4 bases and J lost 3, with 14 bases in between. CDR3 DNA sequence: TGTGCCAGCAGTTCGGTATGGGGTAGAACAGATACGCAGTATTTT. As protein: CASSSVWGRTDTQYF.

The genes are TRBV11-2 and TRBJ2-1, with D possibly matching TRBD2 (6 bases). Per the germline V gene, CDR1 is SGHAT and CDR2 is FQNNGV. Trimming removed 0 bases at V and 6 bases at J, with 24 bases between. The CDR3 totals 19 residues. The CDR3 here is CASSLDLRSGPTFGNEQFF. DNA of the CDR3: TGTGCCAGCAGCTTAGATCTTAGGAGCGGGCCAACCTTTGGCAATGAGCAGTTCTTC.